These 7 T cell receptor beta chains share one sample of origin, sequenced in a study of blood T cell repertoires in COVID-19. Assay: immunoSEQ multiplex PCR; the TCRdb copy retains only in-frame clones and omits some. The table shows some 19,000 clones, with around 87% occurring only once. Sequencing was done on a sample of peripheral blood. These TCRs come from a man aged 65-85 years with acute or convalescent COVID-19.

The chain combines TRBV27 with TRBJ1-1; D gene ambiguous. The germline V gene has CDR1 MNHEY and CDR2 SMNVEV (reference sequence). The CDR3 length is 13 residues. V lost 6 bases, J lost 5 bases, and 13 bases lay in between. The DNA of the CDR3 is TGTGCCAGCAGCTTCAGAGGGATGACTGAAGCTTTCTTT. Translation gives CASSFRGMTEAFF.

The chain has TRBV6-5 and TRBJ1-4; 7 bases are shared with TRBD1. The CDR3 consists of 14 residues. J lost 8 bases, V lost 0 bases, and 3 bases had no gene match. Germline V gene data show CDR1 as MNHEY and CDR2 as SVGAGI. The CDR3 nucleotides are TGTGCCAGCAGTTACTCACAGGGGAGGGAAAAACTGTTTTTT. Amino acid sequence: CASSYSQGREKLFF.

The chain links TRBV23-1 to TRBJ2-7, with TRBD1 as a possible D gene (6 bases). TRBV23-1 falls under the ORF class, with uncertain function. Trimming cost V 3 bases and J 0 bases, with 9 bases left between them. This CDR3 has 14 amino acids. As DNA, the CDR3 is TGCGCCAGCAGTCACCGGGACAACTCCTACGAGCAGTACTTC. This gives the protein CASSHRDNSYEQYF.

The V call is TRBV13, the J call TRBJ2-7, with no clear D. The CDR3 loop spans 15 amino acids. CDR1 and CDR2 (germline): PRHDT, FYEKMQ (reference sequence). The V end was cut by 6 bases, the J end by 3 bases, with 18 bases between. The CDR3: CASSAAPGRVYEQYF. Written as DNA, the CDR3 is TGTGCCAGCAGTGCGGCCCCTGGTCGGGTCTACGAGCAGTACTTC.

The chain carries TRBV7-8 and TRBJ1-3; 8 bases are shared with TRBD1. After removal of 8 bases from V and 0 bases from J, the junction contained 3 bases not matched to a gene. Germline-derived CDR1 and CDR2 are SGHVS and FQNEAQ. This CDR3 contains 14 residues. The CDR3 DNA sequence: TGTGCCAGCGTACAGGGGGGCTCTGGAAACACCATATATTTT. Its translation: CASVQGGSGNTIYF. The full variable domain, its missing parts supplied by reference TRBV7-8 and TRBJ1-3, is GAGVSQSPRYKVAKRGQDVALRCDPISGHVSLFWYQQALGQGPEFLTYFQNEAQLDKSGLPSDRFFAERPEGSVSTLKIQRTQQEDSAVYLCASVQGGSGNTIYFGEGSWLTVV.

V and J are TRBV6-6 and TRBJ2-7; maybe TRBD1 (6 bases). The CDR3 contains 14 residues. CDR1 and CDR2 from the germline V gene are MNHNY and SVGAGI (reference sequence). V shed 6 bases and J shed 3 bases, with 15 bases lying between them. CDR3 region: CASRPGVGLYEQYF. The CDR3 region has the DNA TGTGCCAGCAGACCAGGGGTGGGTCTCTACGAGCAGTACTTC.

The chain combines TRBV28 with TRBJ1-1; TRBD1 matches 9 bases. The CDR3 loop spans 13 amino acids. Per the germline V gene, CDR1 is MDHEN and CDR2 is SYDVKM. The ends lost 8 bases at V and 8 bases at J; junction bases unmatched: 9. The CDR3 reads CASVNTGGREAFF. For the CDR3, the DNA is TGTGCCAGCGTAAACACAGGGGGCAGGGAAGCTTTCTTT.